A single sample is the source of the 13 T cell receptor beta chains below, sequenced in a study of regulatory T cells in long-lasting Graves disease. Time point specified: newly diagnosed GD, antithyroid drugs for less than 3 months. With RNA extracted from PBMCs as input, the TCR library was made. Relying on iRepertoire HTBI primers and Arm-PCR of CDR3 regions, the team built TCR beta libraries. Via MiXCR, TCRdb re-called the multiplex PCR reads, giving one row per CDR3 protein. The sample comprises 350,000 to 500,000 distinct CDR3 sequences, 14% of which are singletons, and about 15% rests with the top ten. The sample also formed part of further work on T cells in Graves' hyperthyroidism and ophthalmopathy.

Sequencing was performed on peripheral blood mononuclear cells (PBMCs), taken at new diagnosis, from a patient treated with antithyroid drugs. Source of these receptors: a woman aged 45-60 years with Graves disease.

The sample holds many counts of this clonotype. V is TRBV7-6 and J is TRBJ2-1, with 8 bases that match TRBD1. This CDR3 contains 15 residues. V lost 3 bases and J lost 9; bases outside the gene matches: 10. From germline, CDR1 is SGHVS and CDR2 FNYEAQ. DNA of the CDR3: TGTGCCAGCAGCTTTGGCCCCTCAGGGGGCATTGAGCAGTTCTTC. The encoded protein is CASSFGPSGGIEQFF.

CDR3: CASSLAFADTGELFF. CDR3 DNA: TGCGCCAGCAGCTTGGCCTTCGCGGACACCGGGGAGCTGTTTTTT. The chain carries TRBV5-1 and TRBJ2-2; no definite D call. Trimming took 0 bases from V and 3 from J, leaving 9 bases between them. Germline loops: CDR1 SGHRS, CDR2 YFSETQ. The CDR3 totals 15 residues.

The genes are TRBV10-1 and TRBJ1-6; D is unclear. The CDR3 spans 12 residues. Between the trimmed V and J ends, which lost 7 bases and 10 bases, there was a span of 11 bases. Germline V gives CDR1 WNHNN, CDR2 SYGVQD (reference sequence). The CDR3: CASTPGESPLHF. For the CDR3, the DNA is TGCGCCAGCACCCCGGGTGAATCACCCCTCCACTTT.

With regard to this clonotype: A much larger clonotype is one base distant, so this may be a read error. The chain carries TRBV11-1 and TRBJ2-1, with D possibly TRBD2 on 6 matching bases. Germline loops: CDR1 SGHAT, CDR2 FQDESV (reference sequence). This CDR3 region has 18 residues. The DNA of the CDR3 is TGTGCCAGCAGCATCAGAGGCGGTTCGGCGGGGAAATACAATGAGCGGTTCTTC. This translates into CASSIRGGSAGKYNERFF.

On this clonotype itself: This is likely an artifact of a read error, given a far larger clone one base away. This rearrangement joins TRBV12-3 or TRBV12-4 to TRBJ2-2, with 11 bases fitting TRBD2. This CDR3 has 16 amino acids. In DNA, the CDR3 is TGTGCCAGCAGTTACCTGACTAGCGGGAACACCGGGGAGCTGCTTTTT. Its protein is CASSYLTSGNTGELLF.

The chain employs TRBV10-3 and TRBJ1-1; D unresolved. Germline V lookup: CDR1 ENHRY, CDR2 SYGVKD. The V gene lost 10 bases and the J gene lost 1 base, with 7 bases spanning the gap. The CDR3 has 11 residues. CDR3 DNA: TGTGCCACCCGCGGGAACACTGAAGCTTTCTTT. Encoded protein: CATRGNTEAFF.

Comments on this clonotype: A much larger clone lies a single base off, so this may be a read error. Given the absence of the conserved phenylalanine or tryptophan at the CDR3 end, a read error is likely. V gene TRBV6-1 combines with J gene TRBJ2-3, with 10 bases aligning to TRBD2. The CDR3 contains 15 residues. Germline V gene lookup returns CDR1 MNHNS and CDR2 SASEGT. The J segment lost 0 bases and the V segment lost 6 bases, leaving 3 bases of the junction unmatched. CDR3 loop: CASRPTSGSTDTQYL. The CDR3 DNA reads TGTGCCAGCAGACCGACTAGCGGGAGCACAGATACGCAGTATCTT.

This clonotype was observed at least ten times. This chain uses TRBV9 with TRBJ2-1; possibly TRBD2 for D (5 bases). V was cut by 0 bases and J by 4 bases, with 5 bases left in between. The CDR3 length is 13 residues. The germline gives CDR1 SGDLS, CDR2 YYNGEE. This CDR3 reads CASSVAGYNEQFF. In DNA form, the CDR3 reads TGTGCCAGCAGCGTAGCGGGATACAATGAGCAGTTCTTC. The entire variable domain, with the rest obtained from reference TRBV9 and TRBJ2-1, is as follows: DSGVTQTPKHLITATGQRVTLRCSPRSGDLSVYWYQQSLDQGLQFLIQYYNGEERAKGNILERFSAQQFPDLHSELNLSSLELGDSALYFCASSVAGYNEQFFGPGTRLTVL.

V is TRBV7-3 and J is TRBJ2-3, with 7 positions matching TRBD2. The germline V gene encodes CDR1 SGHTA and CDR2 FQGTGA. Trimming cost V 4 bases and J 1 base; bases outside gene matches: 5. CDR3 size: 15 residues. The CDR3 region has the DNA TGTGCCAGCAGCTCCCTAGCGGCTGGCACAGATACGCAGTATTTT. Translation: CASSSLAAGTDTQYF.

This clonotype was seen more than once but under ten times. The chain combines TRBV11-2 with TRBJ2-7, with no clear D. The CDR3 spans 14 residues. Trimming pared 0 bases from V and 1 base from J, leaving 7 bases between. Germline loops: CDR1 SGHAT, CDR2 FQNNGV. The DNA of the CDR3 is TGTGCCAGCAGCTTAGACCACGGTTCCTACGAGCAGTACTTC. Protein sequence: CASSLDHGSYEQYF.

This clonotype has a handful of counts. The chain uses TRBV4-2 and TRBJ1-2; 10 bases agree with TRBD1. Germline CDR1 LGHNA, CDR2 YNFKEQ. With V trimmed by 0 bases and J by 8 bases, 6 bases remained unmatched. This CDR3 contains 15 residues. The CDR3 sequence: CASSQDGGQGQGYTF. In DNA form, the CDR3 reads TGTGCCAGCAGCCAAGACGGGGGACAGGGGCAGGGCTACACCTTC.

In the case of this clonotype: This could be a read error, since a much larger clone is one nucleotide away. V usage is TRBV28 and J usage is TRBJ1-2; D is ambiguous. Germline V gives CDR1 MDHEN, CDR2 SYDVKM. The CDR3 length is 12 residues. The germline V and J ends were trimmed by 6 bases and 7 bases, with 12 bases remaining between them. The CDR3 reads CASRFSSGGYTF. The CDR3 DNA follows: TGTGCCAGCAGGTTTTCTAGCGGTGGCTACACCTTC.

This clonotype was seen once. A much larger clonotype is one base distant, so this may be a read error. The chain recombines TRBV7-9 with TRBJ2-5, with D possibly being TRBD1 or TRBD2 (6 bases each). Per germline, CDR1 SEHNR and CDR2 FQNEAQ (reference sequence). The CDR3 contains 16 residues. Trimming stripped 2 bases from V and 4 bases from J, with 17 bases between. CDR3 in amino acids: CASSLTAKGGRETQYF. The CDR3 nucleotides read TGTGCCAGCAGCTTAACCGCGAAAGGGGGGCGAGAGACCCAGTACTTC.